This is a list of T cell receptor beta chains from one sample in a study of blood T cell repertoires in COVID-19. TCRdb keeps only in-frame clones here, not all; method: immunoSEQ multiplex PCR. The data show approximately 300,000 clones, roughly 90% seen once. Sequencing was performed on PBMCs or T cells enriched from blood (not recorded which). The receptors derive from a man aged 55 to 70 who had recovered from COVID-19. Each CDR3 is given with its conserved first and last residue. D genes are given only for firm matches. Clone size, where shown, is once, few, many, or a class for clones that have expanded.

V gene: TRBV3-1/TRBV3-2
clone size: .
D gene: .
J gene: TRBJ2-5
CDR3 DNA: TGTGCCAGCAGCCAAAACAGGGTGGCAGAGACCCAGTACTTC
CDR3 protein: CASSQNRVAETQYF

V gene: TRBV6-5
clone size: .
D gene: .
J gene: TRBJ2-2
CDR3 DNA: TGTGCCAGCAGTTGGGGACTGCCTGGGGAGCTGTTTTTT
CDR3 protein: CASSWGLPGELFF

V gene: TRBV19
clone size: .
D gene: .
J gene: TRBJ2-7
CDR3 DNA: TGTGCCAGTAGTACGGCTGGGGGCGTAGGCGAGCAGTACTTC
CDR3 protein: CASSTAGGVGEQYF

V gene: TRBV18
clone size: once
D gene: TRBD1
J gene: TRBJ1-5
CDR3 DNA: TGTGCCAGCTCACCCAACGAGGGGGCGCGAGGCCAGCCCCAGCATTTT
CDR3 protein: CASSPNEGARGQPQHF

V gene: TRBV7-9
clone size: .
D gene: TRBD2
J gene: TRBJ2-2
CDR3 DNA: TGTGCCAGCAGCTCGGGAGGGACGAACACCGGGGAGCTGTTTTTT
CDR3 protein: CASSSGGTNTGELFF

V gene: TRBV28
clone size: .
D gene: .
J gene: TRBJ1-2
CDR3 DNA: TGTGCCAGCAGACCTATCGGCGGCTTCGACTACACCTTC
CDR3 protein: CASRPIGGFDYTF

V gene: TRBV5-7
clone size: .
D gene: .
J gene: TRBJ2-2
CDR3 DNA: TGTGCCAGCACCCCCTCATTCCGGGGAGCTGTTTTT
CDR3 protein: CASTPSFRGAVF

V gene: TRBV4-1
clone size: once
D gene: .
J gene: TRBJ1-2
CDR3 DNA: TGCGCCAGCAGCCAACCTGGACAGTACTATGGCTACACCTTC
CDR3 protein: CASSQPGQYYGYTF

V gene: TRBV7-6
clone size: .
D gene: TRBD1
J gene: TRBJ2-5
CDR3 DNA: TGTGCCAGCAGCTTAAGGGGGCCTCAAGAGACCCAGTACTTC
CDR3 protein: CASSLRGPQETQYF

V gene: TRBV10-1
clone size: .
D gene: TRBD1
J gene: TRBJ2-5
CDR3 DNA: TGCGCCACCCCACAGCCGGGACAGCAGAAGGAGACCCAGTACTTC
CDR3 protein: CATPQPGQQKETQYF

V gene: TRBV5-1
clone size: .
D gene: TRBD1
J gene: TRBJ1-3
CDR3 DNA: TGCGCCAGCAGCCCTAGGACAGGGGACTCTGGAAACACCATATATTTT
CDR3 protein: CASSPRTGDSGNTIYF

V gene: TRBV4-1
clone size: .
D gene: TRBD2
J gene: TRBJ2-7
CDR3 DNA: TGCGCCAGCAGCCAAGCACCGCCGGGACTAGCTTCCTACGAGCAGTACTTC
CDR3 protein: CASSQAPPGLASYEQYF

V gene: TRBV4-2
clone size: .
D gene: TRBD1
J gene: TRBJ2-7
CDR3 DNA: TGTGCCAGCAGCCAAACGACAGGGCCCCTTGGCGAGCAGTACTTC
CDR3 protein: CASSQTTGPLGEQYF

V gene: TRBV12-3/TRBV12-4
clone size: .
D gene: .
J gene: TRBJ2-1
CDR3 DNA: TGTGCCAGCAGTTTAAGTCGGTACAATGAGCAGTTCTTC
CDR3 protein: CASSLSRYNEQFF

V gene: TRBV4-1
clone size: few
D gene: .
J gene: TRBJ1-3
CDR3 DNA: TGCGCCAGCAGCCAAGATGGACAAGGTGGAAACACCATATATTTT
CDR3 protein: CASSQDGQGGNTIYF

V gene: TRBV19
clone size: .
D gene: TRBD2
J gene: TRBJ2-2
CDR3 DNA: TGTGCCAGTAGGACTAGCGGGCACACCGGGGAGCTGTTTTTT
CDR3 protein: CASRTSGHTGELFF

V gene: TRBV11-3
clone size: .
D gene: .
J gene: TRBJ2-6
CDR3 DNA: TGTGCCAGCAGCTTACCGACAGGATCTGGGGCCAACGTCCTGACTTTC
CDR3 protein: CASSLPTGSGANVLTF

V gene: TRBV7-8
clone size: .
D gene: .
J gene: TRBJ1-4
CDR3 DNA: TGTGCCAGCAGCCAACGGCTCCGGACATCGAGGGAAAAACTGTTTTTT
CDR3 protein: CASSQRLRTSREKLFF

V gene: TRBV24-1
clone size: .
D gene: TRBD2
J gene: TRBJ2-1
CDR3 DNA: TGTGCCACCAGTGACGTCATCCGGGGGGGTAACAATGAGCAGTTCTTC
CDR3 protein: CATSDVIRGGNNEQFF

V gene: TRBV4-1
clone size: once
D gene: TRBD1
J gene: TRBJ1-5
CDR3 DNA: TGCGCCAGCAGCCGAAACAGGGGGCAAAATCAGCCCCAGCATTTT
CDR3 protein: CASSRNRGQNQPQHF

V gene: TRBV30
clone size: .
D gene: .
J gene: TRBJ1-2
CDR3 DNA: TGTGCCTGGAGTCCTGATCGGGGGAGCTACACCTTC
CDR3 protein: CAWSPDRGSYTF

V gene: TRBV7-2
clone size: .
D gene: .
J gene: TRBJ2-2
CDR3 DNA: TGTGCCAGCAGCCTGGGACACCTGAACACCGGGGAGCTGTTTTTT
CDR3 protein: CASSLGHLNTGELFF

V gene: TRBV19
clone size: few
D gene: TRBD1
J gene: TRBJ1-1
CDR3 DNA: TGTGCCAGTAGTTTCCGACAGGGGAACACTGAAGCTTTCTTT
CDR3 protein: CASSFRQGNTEAFF

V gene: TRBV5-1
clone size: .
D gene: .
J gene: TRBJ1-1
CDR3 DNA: TGCGCCAGCAGCTTGCTAGGGGCAGGAGAGTATGAAGCTTTCTTT
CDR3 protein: CASSLLGAGEYEAFF

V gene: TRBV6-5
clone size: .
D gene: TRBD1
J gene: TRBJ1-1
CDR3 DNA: TGTGCCAGCAGGACCGACAGGGTCTCCACTGAAGCTTTCTTT
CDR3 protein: CASRTDRVSTEAFF

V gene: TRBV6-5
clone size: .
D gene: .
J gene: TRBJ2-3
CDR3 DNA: TGTGCCAGCAGTTACTTGGGCGGGGATAGCGGAGATACGCAGTATTTT
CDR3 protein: CASSYLGGDSGDTQYF

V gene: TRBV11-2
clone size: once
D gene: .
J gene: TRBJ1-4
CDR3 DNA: TGTGCCAGCAGCTTGGCCCCGACCGGGAAACTGTTTTTT
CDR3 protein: CASSLAPTGKLFF

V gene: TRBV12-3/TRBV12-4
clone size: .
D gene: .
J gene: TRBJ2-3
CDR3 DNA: TGTGCCAGCAGCCAGGGGCCAGATACGCAGTATTTT
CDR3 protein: CASSQGPDTQYF

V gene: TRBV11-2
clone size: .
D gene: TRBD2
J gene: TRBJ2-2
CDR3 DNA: TGTGCCAGCAGAATTAGCGGGAGGGCTACGAACACCGGGGAGCTGTTTTTT
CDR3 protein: CASRISGRATNTGELFF

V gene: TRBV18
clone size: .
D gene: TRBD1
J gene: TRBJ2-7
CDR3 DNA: TGTGCCAGCTCACTGAACCGGGACAGGGTCTACGAGCAGTACTTC
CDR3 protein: CASSLNRDRVYEQYF

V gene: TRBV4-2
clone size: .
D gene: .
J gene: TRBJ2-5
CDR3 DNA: TGTGCCAGCAGCCAAGATCGAACAGCCAGGGAGACCCAGTACTTC
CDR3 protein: CASSQDRTARETQYF

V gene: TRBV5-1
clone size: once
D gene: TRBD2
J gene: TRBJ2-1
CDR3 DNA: TGCGCCAGCAGCCCAAGAGCTAGCGGGAGCAATGAGCAGTTCTTC
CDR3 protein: CASSPRASGSNEQFF

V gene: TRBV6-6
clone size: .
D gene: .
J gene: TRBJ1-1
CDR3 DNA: TGTGCCAGCAGTTACTCGGCCAGGGAAGGGAATACTGAAGCTTTCTTT
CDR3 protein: CASSYSAREGNTEAFF

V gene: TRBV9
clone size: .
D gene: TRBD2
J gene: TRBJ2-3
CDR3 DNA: TGTGCCAGCAGCGTAGGACTAGCGGGGAGCTATAGCACAGATACGCAGTATTTT
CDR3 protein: CASSVGLAGSYSTDTQYF

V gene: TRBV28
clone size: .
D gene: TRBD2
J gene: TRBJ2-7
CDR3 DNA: TGTGCCAGCAGCGGGACTAGCGGGACCTACGAGCAGTACTTC
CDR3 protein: CASSGTSGTYEQYF

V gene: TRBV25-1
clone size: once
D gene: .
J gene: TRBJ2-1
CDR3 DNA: TGTGCCAGCAGTCGGAGTCACTCCCCCTACAATGAGCAGTTCTTC
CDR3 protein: CASSRSHSPYNEQFF

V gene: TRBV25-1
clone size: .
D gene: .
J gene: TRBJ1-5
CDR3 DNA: TGTGCCAGCAGTGCTACAGGGAAAAATCAGCCCCAGCATTTT
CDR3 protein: CASSATGKNQPQHF

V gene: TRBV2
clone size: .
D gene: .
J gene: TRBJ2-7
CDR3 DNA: TGTGCCAGCAGTGGTCAGACATCGATCTTGCAAAACGAGCAGTACTTC
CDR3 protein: CASSGQTSILQNEQYF

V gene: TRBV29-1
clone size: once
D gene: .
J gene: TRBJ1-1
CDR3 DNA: TGCAGCGTTCGGGGGGTGGTGACTGAAGCTTTCTTT
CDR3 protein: CSVRGVVTEAFF

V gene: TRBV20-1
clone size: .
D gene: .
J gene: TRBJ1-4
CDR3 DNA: TGCAGTGCTAGTTTGGGACAAGGTGGTGAAAAACTGTTTTTT
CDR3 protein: CSASLGQGGEKLFF

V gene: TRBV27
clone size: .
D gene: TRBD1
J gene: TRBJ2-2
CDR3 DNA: TGTGCCAGCGGGGGACACAGGGGGGACACCGGGGAGCTGTTTTTT
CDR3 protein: CASGGHRGDTGELFF

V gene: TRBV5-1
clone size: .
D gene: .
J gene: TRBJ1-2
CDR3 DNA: TGCGCCAGCAGCTCGAGAGGGTGGGACTCCGGGACCGACTATGGCTACACCTTC
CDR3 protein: CASSSRGWDSGTDYGYTF

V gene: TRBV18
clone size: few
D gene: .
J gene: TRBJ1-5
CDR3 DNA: TGTGCCAGCTCACCAGTCCCAGGGAACGATGTCAATCAGCCCCAGCATTTT
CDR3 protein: CASSPVPGNDVNQPQHF

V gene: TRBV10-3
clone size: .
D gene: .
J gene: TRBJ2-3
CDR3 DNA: TGTGCCATCAGTGAGTCGCTTGGGAGAGATACGCAGTATTTT
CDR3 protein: CAISESLGRDTQYF